This TCR beta chain comes out of a study of CD8+CD57+ T cells in acquired aplastic anemia. Genomic DNA templated the TCR beta VDJ and CDR3 profiling. Via MiXCR, TCRdb re-called the reads, giving one row per CDR3 protein. The table includes around 180,000 distinct CDR3 sequences, less than 60% detected once. The V end was cut by 4 bases, the J end by 4 bases, with 8 bases between. The CDR3 runs 12 residues. Germline V gene sequence: CDR1 MGHRA, CDR2 YSYEKL. CD8+CD57+ cell expansion had been shown by flow cytometry in patients chosen for sequencing. This clonotype occurred a few times. Its antigen remains unknown. Study results and caveats: Any difference that existed in CD8+ Simpson's diversity between patients and controls was not significant. Shared by patients and controls, fewer than 30 CD8+ CDR3s were abundant in patients.

The source of this sequence is a human donor with aplastic anemia. Sample: sorted CD4+, CD8+, or CD8+CD57+ T cells (not recorded which) from PBMCs. The chain combines TRBV4-1 with TRBJ2-7, with D unresolved. The CDR3 sequence: CASSRVGYEQYF. The CDR3 nucleotides read TGCGCCAGCAGCCGAGTGGGATACGAGCAGTACTTC.